The source of this T cell receptor (beta chain) is a study of T cell responses to AZD1222 COVID-19 vaccine. The study, taken as a whole, reports: Donor demographics were predominantly white British with a female majority; clonal diversity may be underestimated. Spike-specific TCR breadth and depth both grew after two AZD1222 doses. Unmutated variant regions reportedly attract nearly half of all spike-specific TCRs.

Sequencing used immunoSEQ multiplex PCR; TCRdb keeps in-frame clones, though not all of them. The repertoire holds some 160,000 clones, with around 90% as singletons. Concerning this clone: What it recognizes is unknown.

Here the sequenced sample was peripheral blood, taken on day 0 of AZD1222 vaccination. The origin of this receptor is an adult in good health.

This chain's CDR3 is CASTEGGSTDTQYF. The CDR3 nucleotides are TGTGCCAGCACCGAAGGGGGGAGCACAGATACGCAGTATTTT. This chain uses TRBV11-2 with TRBJ2-3; D is perhaps TRBD1 or TRBD2 (6 bases each). The CDR3 has 14 amino acids. From germline, CDR1 is SGHAT and CDR2 FQNNGV. V dropped 7 bases and J dropped 0 bases, with 11 bases sitting between them.